This TCR beta chain was documented in a study of beta chain features in type 1 diabetes. Study-level results: The influence of HLA type on TCRB rearrangement stayed undetermined. cDNA-based sequencing might over-represent cells highly expressing TCR. Shortening of TCRB CDR3s, moderate but significant, appeared in all four CD4+ subsets of Type 1 diabetes patients.

Expressed TCRB transcripts were sequenced, since all the RNA that had been isolated was reverse transcribed. Profiling relied on immunoSEQ multiplex PCR, and the TCRdb table lists in-frame clones only, not all of them. The table shows over 150,000 clones, with approximately 8.1% occurring only once. Naive, central memory, regulatory and stem cell-like memory cells within the CD4+ compartment were sorted using CD45RO/CCR7/CD25/CD127/CD95/CD27. There are a few counts of this clone. Its antigen is currently unknown. The receptor comes from a man between 18 and 29 years old in good health. Sequenced: central memory CD4+ T cells from blood.

The CDR3 DNA follows: TGTGCCAGCAGCCAACTAGGGGCGCAGGGCGGCTATGGCTACACCTTC. It is translated as CASSQLGAQGGYGYTF. The chain carries TRBV16 and TRBJ1-2; the D gene is possibly TRBD1 (5 bases). The CDR3 runs to 16 residues. CDR1 is KGHSY, CDR2 FQNENV, per germline. Trimming cost V 2 bases and J 4 bases, with 17 bases left between them.